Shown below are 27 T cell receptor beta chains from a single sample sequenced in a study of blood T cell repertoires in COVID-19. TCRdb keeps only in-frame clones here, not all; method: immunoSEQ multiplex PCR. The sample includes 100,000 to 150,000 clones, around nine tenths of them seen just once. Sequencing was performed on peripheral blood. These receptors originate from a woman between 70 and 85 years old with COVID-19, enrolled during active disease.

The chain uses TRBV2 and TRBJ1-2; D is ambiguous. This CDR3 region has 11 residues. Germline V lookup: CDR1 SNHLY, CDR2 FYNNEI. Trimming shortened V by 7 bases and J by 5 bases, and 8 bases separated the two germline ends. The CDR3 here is CASNTQYGYTF. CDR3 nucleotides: TGTGCCAGCAATACACAGTATGGCTACACCTTC.

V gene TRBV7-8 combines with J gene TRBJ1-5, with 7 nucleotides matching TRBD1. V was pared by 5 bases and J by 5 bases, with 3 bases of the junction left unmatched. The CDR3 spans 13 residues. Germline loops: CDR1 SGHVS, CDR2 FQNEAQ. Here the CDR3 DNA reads TGTGCCAGCAGCAACAGGGGAGATCAGCCCCAGCATTTT. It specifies CASSNRGDQPQHF.

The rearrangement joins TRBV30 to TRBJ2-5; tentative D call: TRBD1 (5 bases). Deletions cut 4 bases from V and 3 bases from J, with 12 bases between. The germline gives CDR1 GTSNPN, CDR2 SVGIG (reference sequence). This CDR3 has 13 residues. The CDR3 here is CAWNHRPEETQYF. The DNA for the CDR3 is TGTGCCTGGAATCACAGGCCCGAAGAGACCCAGTACTTC.

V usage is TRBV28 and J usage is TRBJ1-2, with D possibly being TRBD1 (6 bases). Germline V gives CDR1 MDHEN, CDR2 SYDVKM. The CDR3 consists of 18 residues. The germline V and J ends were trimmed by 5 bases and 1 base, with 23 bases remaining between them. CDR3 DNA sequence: TGTGCCAGCAGTGCTATCAGGGGAAGAGAGTCTGATAACTATGGCTACACCTTC. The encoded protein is CASSAIRGRESDNYGYTF.

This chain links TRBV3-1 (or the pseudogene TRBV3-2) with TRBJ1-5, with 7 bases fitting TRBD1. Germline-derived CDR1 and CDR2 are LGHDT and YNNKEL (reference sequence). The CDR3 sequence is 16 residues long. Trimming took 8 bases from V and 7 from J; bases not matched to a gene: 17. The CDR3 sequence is CASSMGQGVRWQPQHF. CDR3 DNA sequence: TGTGCCAGCTCGATGGGGCAGGGGGTAAGATGGCAGCCCCAGCATTTT.

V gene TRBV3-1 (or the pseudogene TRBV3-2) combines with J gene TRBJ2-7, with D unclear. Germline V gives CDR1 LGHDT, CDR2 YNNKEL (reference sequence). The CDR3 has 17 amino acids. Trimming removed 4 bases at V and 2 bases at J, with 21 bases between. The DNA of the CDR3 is TGTGCCAGCAGCCGCATCGCCGTCTTGACTCCTCCCTACGAGCAGTACTTC. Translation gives CASSRIAVLTPPYEQYF.

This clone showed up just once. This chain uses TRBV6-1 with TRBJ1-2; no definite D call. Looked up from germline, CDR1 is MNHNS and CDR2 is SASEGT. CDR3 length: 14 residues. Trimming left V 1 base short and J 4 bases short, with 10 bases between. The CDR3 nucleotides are TGTGCCAGCAGTGAAGTGGCGGGTGTCTATGGCTACACCTTC. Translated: CASSEVAGVYGYTF.

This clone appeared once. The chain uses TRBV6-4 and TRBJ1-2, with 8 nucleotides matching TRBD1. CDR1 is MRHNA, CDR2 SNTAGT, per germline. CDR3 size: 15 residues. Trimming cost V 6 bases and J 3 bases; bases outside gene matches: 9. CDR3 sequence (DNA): TGTGCCAGCAGCAGAACAGGGGGAGGTGACTATGGCTACACCTTC. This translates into CASSRTGGGDYGYTF.

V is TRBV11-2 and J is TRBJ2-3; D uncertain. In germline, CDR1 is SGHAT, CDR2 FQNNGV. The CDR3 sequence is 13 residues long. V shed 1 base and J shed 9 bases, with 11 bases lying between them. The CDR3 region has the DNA TGTGCCAGCAGCTTAGCCCCGCAGATCACGCAGTATTTT. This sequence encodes CASSLAPQITQYF.

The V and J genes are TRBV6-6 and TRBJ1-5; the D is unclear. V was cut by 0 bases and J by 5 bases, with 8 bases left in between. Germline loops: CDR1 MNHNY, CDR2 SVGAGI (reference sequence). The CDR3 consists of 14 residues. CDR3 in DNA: TGTGCCAGCAGTTACTCGATTCAGGATCAGCCCCAGCATTTT. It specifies CASSYSIQDQPQHF.

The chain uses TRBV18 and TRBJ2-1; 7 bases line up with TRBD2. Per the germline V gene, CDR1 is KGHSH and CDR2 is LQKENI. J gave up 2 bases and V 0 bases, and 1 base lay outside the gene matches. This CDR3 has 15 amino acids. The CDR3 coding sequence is TGTGCCAGCTCACCACCCGGGGGGACCTACAATGAGCAGTTCTTC. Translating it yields CASSPPGGTYNEQFF.

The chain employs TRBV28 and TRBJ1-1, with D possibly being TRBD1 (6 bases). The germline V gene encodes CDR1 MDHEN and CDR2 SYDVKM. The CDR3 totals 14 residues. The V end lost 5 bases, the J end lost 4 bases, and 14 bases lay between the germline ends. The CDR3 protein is CASSPPRGGTEAFF. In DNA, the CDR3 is TGTGCCAGCAGTCCCCCGAGGGGGGGCACTGAAGCTTTCTTT.

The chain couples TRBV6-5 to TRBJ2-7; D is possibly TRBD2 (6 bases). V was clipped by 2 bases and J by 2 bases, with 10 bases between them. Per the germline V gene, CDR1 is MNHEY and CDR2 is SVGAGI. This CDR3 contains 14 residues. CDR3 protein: CASSYTGTAYEQYF. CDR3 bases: TGTGCCAGCAGTTACACCGGGACTGCCTACGAGCAGTACTTC.

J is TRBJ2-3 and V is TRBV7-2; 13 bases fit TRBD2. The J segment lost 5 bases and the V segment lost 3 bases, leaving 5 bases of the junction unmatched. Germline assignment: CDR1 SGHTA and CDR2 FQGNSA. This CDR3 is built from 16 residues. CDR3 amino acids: CASSFTSGGAGDTQYF. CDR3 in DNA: TGTGCCAGCAGCTTCACTAGCGGGGGGGCCGGAGATACGCAGTATTTT.

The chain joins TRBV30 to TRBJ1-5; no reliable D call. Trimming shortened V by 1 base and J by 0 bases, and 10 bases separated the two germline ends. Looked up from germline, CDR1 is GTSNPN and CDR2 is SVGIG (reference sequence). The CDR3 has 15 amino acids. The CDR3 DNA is TGTGCCTGGAGTGAGGAGAGTTATAGCAATCAGCCCCAGCATTTT. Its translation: CAWSEESYSNQPQHF.

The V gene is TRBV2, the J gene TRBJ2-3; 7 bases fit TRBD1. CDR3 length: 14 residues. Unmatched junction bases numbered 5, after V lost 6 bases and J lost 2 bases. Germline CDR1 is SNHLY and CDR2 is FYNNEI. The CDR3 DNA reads TGTGCCAGCAGGGACAGGACTTACACAGATACGCAGTATTTT. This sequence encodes CASRDRTYTDTQYF.

In nucleotides, the CDR3 is TGTGCCAGCAGCGAGAAGGGTCGGCGGGCCGCGGATACGCAGTATTTT. Translation gives CASSEKGRRAADTQYF. This chain links TRBV7-2 with TRBJ2-3; D perhaps matches TRBD2 (5 bases). Trimming left V 5 bases short and J 6 bases short, with 21 bases between. The CDR3 consists of 16 residues. The germline gives CDR1 SGHTA, CDR2 FQGNSA.

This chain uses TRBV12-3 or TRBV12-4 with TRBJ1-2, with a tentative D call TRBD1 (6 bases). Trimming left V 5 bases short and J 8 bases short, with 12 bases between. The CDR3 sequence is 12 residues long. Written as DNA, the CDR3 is TGTGCCAGCAGTGCGACAGGTCGGGGCTACACCTTC. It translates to CASSATGRGYTF.

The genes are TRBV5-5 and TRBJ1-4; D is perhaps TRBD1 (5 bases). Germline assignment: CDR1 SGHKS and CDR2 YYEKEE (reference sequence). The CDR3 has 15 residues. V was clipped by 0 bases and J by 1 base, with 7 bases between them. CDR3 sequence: CASSLGRGTNEKLFF. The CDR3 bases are TGTGCCAGCAGCTTGGGTAGGGGAACTAATGAAAAACTGTTTTTT.

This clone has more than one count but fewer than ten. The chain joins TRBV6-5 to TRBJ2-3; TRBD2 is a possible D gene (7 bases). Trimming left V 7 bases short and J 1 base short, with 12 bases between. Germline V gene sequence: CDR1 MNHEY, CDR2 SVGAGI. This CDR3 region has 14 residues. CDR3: CASTRGAGTDTQYF. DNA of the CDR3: TGTGCCAGCACCCGGGGGGCGGGCACAGATACGCAGTATTTT.

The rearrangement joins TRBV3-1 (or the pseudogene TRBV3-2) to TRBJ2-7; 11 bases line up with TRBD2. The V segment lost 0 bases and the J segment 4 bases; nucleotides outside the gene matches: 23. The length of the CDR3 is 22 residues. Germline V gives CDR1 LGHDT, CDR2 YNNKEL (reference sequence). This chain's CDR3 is CASSQDLLIIPSGGLRRYEQYF. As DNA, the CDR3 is TGTGCCAGCAGCCAAGATTTGCTCATCATCCCTAGCGGGGGGCTACGGCGGTACGAGCAGTACTTC.

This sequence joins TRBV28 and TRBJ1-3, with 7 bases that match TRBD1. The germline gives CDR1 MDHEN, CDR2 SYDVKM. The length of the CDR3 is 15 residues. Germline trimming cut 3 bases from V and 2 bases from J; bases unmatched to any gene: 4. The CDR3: CASSLGQGAGNTIYF. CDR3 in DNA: TGTGCCAGCAGTTTGGGTCAGGGGGCTGGAAACACCATATATTTT. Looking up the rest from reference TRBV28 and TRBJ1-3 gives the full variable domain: DVKVTQSSRYLVKRTGEKVFLECVQDMDHENMFWYRQDPGLGLRLIYFSYDVKMKEKGDIPEGYSVSREKKERFSLILESASTNQTSMYLCASSLGQGAGNTIYFGEGSWLTVV.

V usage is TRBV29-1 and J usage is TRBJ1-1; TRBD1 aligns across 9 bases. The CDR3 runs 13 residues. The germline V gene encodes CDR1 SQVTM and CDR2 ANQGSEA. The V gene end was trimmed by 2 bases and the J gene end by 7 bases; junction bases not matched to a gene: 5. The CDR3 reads CSVERTGAGEAFF. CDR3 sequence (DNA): TGCAGCGTTGAACGGACAGGGGCCGGTGAAGCTTTCTTT.

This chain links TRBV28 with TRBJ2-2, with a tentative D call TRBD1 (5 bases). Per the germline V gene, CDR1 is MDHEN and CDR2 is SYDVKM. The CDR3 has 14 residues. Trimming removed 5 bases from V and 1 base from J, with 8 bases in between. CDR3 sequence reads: CASSLGQNTGELFF. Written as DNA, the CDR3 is TGTGCCAGCAGTCTCGGACAGAACACCGGGGAGCTGTTTTTT.

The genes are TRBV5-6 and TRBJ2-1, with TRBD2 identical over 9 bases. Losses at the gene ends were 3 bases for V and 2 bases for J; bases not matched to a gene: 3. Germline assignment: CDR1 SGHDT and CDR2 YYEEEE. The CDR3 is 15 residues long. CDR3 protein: CASSSGLAPYNEQFF. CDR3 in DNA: TGTGCCAGCAGCTCGGGACTAGCCCCCTACAATGAGCAGTTCTTC. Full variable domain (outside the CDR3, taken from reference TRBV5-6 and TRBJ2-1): DAGVTQSPTHLIKTRGQQVTLRCSPKSGHDTVSWYQQALGQGPQFIFQYYEEEERQRGNFPDRFSGHQFPNYSSELNVNALLLGDSALYLCASSSGLAPYNEQFFGPGTRLTVL.

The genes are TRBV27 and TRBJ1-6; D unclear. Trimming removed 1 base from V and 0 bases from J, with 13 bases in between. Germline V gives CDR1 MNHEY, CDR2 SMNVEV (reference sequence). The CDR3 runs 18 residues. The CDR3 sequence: CASSLYGGDSSYNSPLHF. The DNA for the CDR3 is TGTGCCAGCAGTTTATACGGCGGAGATAGCTCCTATAATTCACCCCTCCACTTT.

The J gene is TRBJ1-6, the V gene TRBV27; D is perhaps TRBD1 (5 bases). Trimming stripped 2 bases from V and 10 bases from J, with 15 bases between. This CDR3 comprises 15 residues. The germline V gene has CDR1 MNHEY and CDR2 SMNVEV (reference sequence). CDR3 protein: CASSLGVRANSPLHF. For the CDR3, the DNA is TGTGCCAGCAGTTTAGGGGTCAGGGCAAACTCACCCCTCCACTTT.